The following is a TCR beta chain sequence with its context. The target of this receptor is not known. The input lacks base qualities; no much larger clone sits a single base away. This sample is part of a study of cytomegalovirus exposure and HLA in healthy donors (TCRdb year 2017). About the investigation overall: An earlier analysis of a few hundred of the donors reported around 280 Gb of sequence data and around 100 million unique TCR beta sequences obtained from about 170 million T cells. An earlier analysis of 450 to 750 of the donors used high-throughput TCR beta sequencing to judge whether each TCR beta V gene segment behaved as functional or pseudogenic. To predict cytomegalovirus infection status, the study brought together high-throughput TCR immunosequencing, statistical association of individual TCRs with disease status, and machine learning. Using immunosequencing, the study profiled T cell repertoires from roughly 650 subjects and related those repertoires to cytomegalovirus serostatus. The genetic ancestry cluster associated with self-reported Caucasian donors included around 76% of the approximately 410 genotyped donors. To study patterns of TCR occurrence, a later analysis re-analyzed previously published TCR beta repertoires from around 700 donors and added high-resolution HLA genotyping. Alongside the repertoire data, information on donor age, sex, ethnicity and CMV serostatus was compiled. Besides the first cohort of roughly 700 subjects, a separate validation cohort made up of 90 to 150 different subjects was used. HLA typing covered class I and class II loci at four-digit resolution. About 300 gigabases of sequencing data and 75 million to 85 million unique TCR sequences made up an early release that covered some 640 HLA-typed donors. All discovery cohort repertoires had been generated using a single sequencing platform. Because of strong linkage in the cohort, five DR-DQ haplotypes were treated as single units for association and clustering. The study aimed to test whether cataloging public T cell receptors could reveal signatures of past pathogen exposure. Typing coverage differed by locus: A, B, C, DRB1 and DQB1 were typed in roughly 620-630 donors, DQA1 in around 500, DPA1 in around 610, and DPB1 in approximately 450. Rather than using new phenotypic data, the later analysis identified candidate immune exposures from TCR beta sequences and from how often those sequences occurred across donors. Genome-wide SNP genotypes for about 65% of the 666 donors were used in a later genetic analysis, which treated that subset as a discovery cohort. On average, 235,054 unique TCR beta nucleotide sequences were sequenced per donor among about 400 genotyped donors of the cohort, with roughly 18% of those sequences being non-productive.

Library preparation employed the immunoSEQ multiplex PCR assay. For the multiplex PCR, a mixture combining 60 forward primers for TCR Vbeta segments and 13 reverse primers for TCR Jbeta segments was used. Amplification of the CDR3 region of rearranged TCR beta genes was performed with a multiplex PCR assay on genomic DNA. On the Illumina HiSeq System, the amplified TCR beta libraries were sequenced as 87-base-pair reads. Under the source paper's analysis protocol: A later analysis tallied approximately 87 million unique TCR beta chains across the 700 or so repertoires, and around 9.9 million of those chains were shared by two or more donors. Raw reads were error-corrected and collapsed into unique sequences with a nearest-neighbor algorithm that merged closely related sequences to remove PCR and sequencing errors. To assign V, D and J gene segments, CDR3 sequences were aligned to IMGT reference sequences. Each retained sequence needed at least a six-nucleotide match to both a V gene segment and a J gene segment. Rearrangements were classified as productive when the CDR3 lacked stop codons and remained in frame with V and J, and all other rearrangements were classified as non-productive. CDR3 was defined by IMGT convention, running from the second conserved V-encoded cysteine to the conserved J-encoded phenylalanine. In an earlier analysis of around 570 of the donors, sequences lacking an unambiguous match to a single V gene segment were excluded. In an earlier analysis of more than 500 of the donors, a V segment was called functional when productive rearrangements were above 56.7%, and segregating when the standard deviation between donors exceeded 5%. To diagnose cytomegalovirus status from the catalog of TCR beta chain sequences, a statistical classification framework was built. A later analysis assigned V and J genes by comparing TCR nucleotide sequences with IMGT/GENE-DB human TR gene sequences. A later analysis assigned CDR3 sequences and most-parsimonious VDJ recombination scenarios with the TCRdist pipeline. In a later analysis, each TCR beta chain was defined by its CDR3 amino acid sequence together with its V-gene family, and reads lacking a unique V-gene family were excluded. As a way to deal with suspected cross-contamination and a sequencing artifact, a later analysis dropped approximately 590 nucleotide sequences that were highly shared and had low generation probability. For each public chain, a later analysis derived a clonal expansion index from normalized ranks of inferred template counts within each repertoire. In a later analysis, generation probabilities were computed with a VDJ recombination model fitted to out-of-frame rearrangements, and the resulting probabilities were checked against IGoR. Hypergeometric tests were used in a later analysis to score TCR-TCR, TCR-HLA and TCR-CMV co-occurrence, with a repertoire-size bias correction applied to the TCR pairs. A later analysis estimated false discovery rates by permuting HLA or CMV assignments 20 times. In a later analysis, co-occurring TCRs were grouped with DBSCAN, and TCRdist sequence similarity was added when clustering was performed within HLA-allele-positive subsets. Co-occurrence clustering excluded repertoires with fewer than 30,000 or more than 120,000 public chains, plus five with anomalous nucleotide sharing. TCRdb re-hosts the immuneACCESS table, in-frame sequences only. Its copies lack some clones; in the studies checked, an unresolved V gene accounts for under half of them, and the cause for the rest is not known. V, J and clone size are taken as reported in that table, and D and trimming were inferred from the DNA itself. Recorded for this sample are about 160,000 clones; roughly 80% of them occurred a single time. Around 1.5% of the sample belongs to the ten largest clones.

The cohort consisted of approximately 690 healthy bone marrow donors. At the time of sampling, all cohort members were nominally healthy, though unrecorded immune exposures were likely present. The donor tested CMV seronegative, placing the donor among the roughly 400 seronegative members of the cohort. A peripheral blood sample was provided by each donor, and peripheral blood mononuclear cells were used for TCR beta sequencing. The Qiagen DNeasy Blood Extraction Kit was used to extract genomic DNA from the blood cell samples. Summary of the overall study and its limitations: V-gene and J-gene trimming of TCR beta chains was associated with a missense DCLRE1C variant in a later genetic analysis, and the association was replicated in an independent cohort. In a later analysis, HLA-associated TCR beta chains showed more clonal expansion and lower generation probabilities than non-associated chains that were equally common. In a later genetic analysis, fewer N-insertions in productive TCRs were reported among donors in an Asian-associated ancestry cluster than the roughly 700-donor mean. The classifier was reported to diagnose cytomegalovirus status with high specificity and sensitivity in both the original and validation cohorts. The only immune exposure information available for the cohort was CMV serostatus. A further reported finding was that TCR beta sequences accurately predicted the HLA-A and HLA-B alleles for most subjects in the first cohort. A later analysis reported that several top co-occurrence clusters appeared linked to parvovirus B19, influenza, CMV and Epstein-Barr virus. Assigning TCR associations to individual alleles was difficult when HLA alleles, especially DR and DQ, strongly co-occurred. The cohort was sequenced for TCR beta chains only, and without alpha or paired-chain data the features that could be detected were limited. A cluster of highly shared sequence variants was judged likely to represent a technical artifact of the sequencing pipeline. About 17 rarely observed V segments, including chromosome 9 orphons, were excluded from the earlier analysis of about 610 of the donors because counts were too low. A later analysis found that most CMV-associated TCR beta chains appeared HLA-restricted, with HLA associations seemingly driven largely by CMV exposure. Sequencing depth was assumed to be roughly uniform across donors in the presence/absence analyses, though that assumption may not hold. In a later analysis, TCR association rates were found to vary across HLA loci, with the most associated TCRs seen for DRB1 alleles and the fewest for HLA-C alleles. Linkage disequilibrium might explain the correlated functional status among segregating V segments, but an unknown experimental factor could not be excluded. A few of the identified cytomegalovirus-associated TCR beta chains were confirmed in vitro to be specific for cytomegalovirus antigens. The study listed 164 TCR beta chains as associated with cytomegalovirus. At a false discovery rate of 0.05, a later analysis linked 15,000 to 20,000 TCR beta sequences to specific HLA alleles. In an earlier analysis of around 600 of the donors, most TCR beta V segments were observed in productive rearrangements about 90% or about 30% of the time, broadly matching IMGT annotations. While some public TCRs were present in many individuals, most TCR sequences turned up only very rarely across donors. HLA typing was unavailable for some donors at each locus, so association tests used only the typed subset. According to the authors, the approach could potentially be generalized to other disease states and immunological phenotypes.

The sequenced sample was PBMCs. This TCR came from a woman in her twenties or thirties in good health and CMV-seronegative.

The DNA sequence is given as TGTGCCAGCAGCTTGGCCCGGCGACAGGGGGGGAATCAGCCCCAGCATTTT. Translated, it gives CASSLARRQGGNQPQHF. The chain was built from TRBV5-6 and TRBJ1-5, and 9 junction bases match TRBD1. Via the germline V gene, CDR1 is SGHDT and CDR2 YYEEEE. Including the terminal cysteine and phenylalanine, the CDR3 comprises 17 residues. Of the read, only the CDR3 DNA is kept; its 51 bases are in frame from base 1. The germline V end is reduced by 0 bases and the J end by 4 bases; junction bases left unmatched: 8.